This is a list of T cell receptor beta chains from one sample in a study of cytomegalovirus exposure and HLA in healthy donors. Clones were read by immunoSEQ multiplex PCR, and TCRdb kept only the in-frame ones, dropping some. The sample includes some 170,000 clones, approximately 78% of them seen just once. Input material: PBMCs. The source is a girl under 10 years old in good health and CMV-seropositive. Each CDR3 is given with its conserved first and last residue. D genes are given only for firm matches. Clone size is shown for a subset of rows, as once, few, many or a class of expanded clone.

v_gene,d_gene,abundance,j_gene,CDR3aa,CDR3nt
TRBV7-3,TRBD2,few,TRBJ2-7,CASSLGTSGTYEQYF,TGTGCCAGCAGCCTCGGGACTAGCGGTACCTACGAGCAGTACTTC
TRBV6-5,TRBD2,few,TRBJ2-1,CASSYGRAGGQFF,TGTGCCAGCAGTTACGGGAGAGCGGGAGGGCAGTTCTTC
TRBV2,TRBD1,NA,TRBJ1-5,CASREGTVSNQPQHF,TGTGCCAGCAGGGAGGGGACAGTTAGCAATCAGCCCCAGCATTTT
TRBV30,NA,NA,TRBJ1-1,CAWSGPGNTEAFF,TGTGCCTGGAGTGGACCGGGGAACACTGAAGCTTTCTTT
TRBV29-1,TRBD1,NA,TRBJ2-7,CSVDGQGSHYEQYF,TGCAGCGTTGACGGACAGGGTTCTCATTACGAGCAGTACTTC
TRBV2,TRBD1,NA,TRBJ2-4,CASTRDRVADIQYF,TGTGCCAGCACGCGCGACAGGGTGGCGGACATTCAGTACTTC
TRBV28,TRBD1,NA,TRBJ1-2,CASMIGGHYGYTF,TGTGCCAGCATGATAGGGGGCCACTATGGCTACACCTTC
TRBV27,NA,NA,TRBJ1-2,CASSFSHLAGGYTF,TGTGCCAGCAGTTTTTCGCATCTTGCGGGAGGCTACACCTTC
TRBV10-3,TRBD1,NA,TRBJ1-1,CAISLGQINEAFF,TGTGCCATCAGCCTGGGACAGATCAATGAAGCTTTCTTT
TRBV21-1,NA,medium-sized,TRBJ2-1,CASSSHIRTSGISYPEFF,TGTGCCAGCAGCTCTCACATACGGACTAGCGGGATATCGTACCCGGAGTTCTTC
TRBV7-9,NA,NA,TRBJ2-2,CASSLRAVGRLAGELFF,TGTGCCAGCAGCTTACGGGCGGTCGGGAGACTGGCCGGGGAGCTGTTTTTT
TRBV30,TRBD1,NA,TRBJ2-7,CAWSVPGQGNYEQYF,TGTGCCTGGAGTGTACCGGGACAGGGTAACTACGAGCAGTACTTC
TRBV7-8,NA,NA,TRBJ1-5,CASSLDWGGSNQPQHF,TGTGCCAGCAGCTTAGATTGGGGAGGAAGCAATCAGCCCCAGCATTTT
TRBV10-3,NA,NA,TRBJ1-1,CAISQNTEAFF,TGTGCCATCAGTCAGAACACTGAAGCTTTCTTT
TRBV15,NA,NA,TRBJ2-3,CATSRVLQLRSTDTQYF,TGTGCCACCAGCAGAGTACTTCAGCTGCGGAGCACAGATACGCAGTATTTT
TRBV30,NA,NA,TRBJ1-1,CAWKSRDEAFF,TGTGCCTGGAAATCGCGAGATGAAGCTTTCTTT
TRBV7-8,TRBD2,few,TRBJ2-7,CASSPPSAGAYEQYF,TGTGCCAGCAGCCCCCCGTCAGCGGGAGCCTACGAGCAGTACTTC
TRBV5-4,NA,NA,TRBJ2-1,CASSLGLAYNEQFF,TGTGCCAGCAGCTTGGGGTTAGCCTACAATGAGCAGTTCTTC
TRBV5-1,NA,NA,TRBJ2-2,CASSLVASNTGELFF,TGCGCCAGCAGCTTGGTAGCCTCGAACACCGGGGAGCTGTTTTTT
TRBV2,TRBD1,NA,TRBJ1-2,CASTVRGRVNGYTF,TGTGCCAGCACCGTCAGGGGGCGCGTCAACGGCTACACCTTC
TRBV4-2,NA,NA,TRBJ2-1,CASSQQDLTLYNEQFF,TGTGCCAGCAGCCAACAGGACTTAACCCTGTACAATGAGCAGTTCTTC
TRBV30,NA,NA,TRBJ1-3,CAWGGRRTGNTIYF,TGTGCCTGGGGTGGTAGGAGAACTGGAAACACCATATATTTT
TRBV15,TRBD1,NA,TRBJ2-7,CATSRDLRGTGGRYEQYF,TGTGCCACCAGCAGAGATCTCCGGGGGACAGGGGGACGCTACGAGCAGTACTTC
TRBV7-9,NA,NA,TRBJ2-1,CASSPPQVLHNEQFF,TGTGCCAGCAGCCCTCCCCAGGTCCTTCACAATGAGCAGTTCTTC
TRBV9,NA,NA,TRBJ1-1,CASSYDGTENTEAFF,TGTGCCAGCAGCTACGATGGGACTGAGAACACTGAAGCTTTCTTT
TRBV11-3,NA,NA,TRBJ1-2,CASSKEGRASDGYTF,TGTGCCAGCAGCAAGGAGGGCAGGGCGTCGGACGGCTACACCTTC
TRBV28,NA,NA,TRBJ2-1,CASAYPAVNEQFF,TGTGCCAGCGCGTATCCAGCGGTCAATGAGCAGTTCTTC
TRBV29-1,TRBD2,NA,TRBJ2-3,CSVGGGSVTDTQYF,TGCAGCGTTGGCGGGGGGTCTGTCACAGATACGCAGTATTTT
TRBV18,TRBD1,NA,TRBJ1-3,CASSRDRFFSGNTIYF,TGTGCCAGCTCTCGGGACAGGTTCTTCTCTGGAAACACCATATATTTT
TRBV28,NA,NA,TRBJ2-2,CASSLMGGTGELFF,TGTGCCAGCAGTTTAATGGGGGGAACCGGGGAGCTGTTTTTT
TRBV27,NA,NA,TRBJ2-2,CASSLWPRDQNGELFF,TGTGCCAGCAGTTTATGGCCCAGGGATCAGAACGGGGAGCTGTTTTTT
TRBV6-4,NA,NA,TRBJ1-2,CASSEGFAGNGYTF,TGTGCCAGCAGTGAGGGGTTCGCGGGGAATGGCTACACCTTC
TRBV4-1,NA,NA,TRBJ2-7,CASSPRAGTGPYEQYF,TGCGCCAGCAGCCCACGGGCGGGGACGGGACCCTACGAGCAGTACTTC
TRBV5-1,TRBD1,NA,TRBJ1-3,CASSRLGDRVSGNTIYF,TGCGCCAGCAGCCGCCTCGGGGACAGGGTCTCTGGAAACACCATATATTTT
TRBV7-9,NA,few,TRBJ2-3,CASSLRQGGNTDTQYF,TGTGCCAGCAGCTTGCGGCAGGGTGGTAACACAGATACGCAGTATTTT
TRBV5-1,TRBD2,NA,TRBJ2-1,CASSPPAAGGFYNEQFF,TGCGCCAGCTCTCCCCCCGCAGCGGGAGGGTTCTACAATGAGCAGTTCTTC
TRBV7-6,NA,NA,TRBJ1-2,CASSLEVRQTFDGYTF,TGTGCCAGCAGCCTTGAGGTTAGACAGACATTTGATGGCTACACCTTC
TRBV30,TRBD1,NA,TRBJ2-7,CAWSGQGAYEQYF,TGTGCCTGGAGCGGACAGGGGGCCTACGAGCAGTACTTC
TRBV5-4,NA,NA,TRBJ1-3,CASSLLVNRVAGNTIYF,TGTGCCAGCAGCTTATTAGTTAACAGGGTTGCTGGAAACACCATATATTTT
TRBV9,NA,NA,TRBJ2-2,CASSAPTRTGELFF,TGTGCCAGCAGCGCCCCGACTCGTACCGGGGAGCTGTTTTTT
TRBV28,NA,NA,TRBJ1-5,CASSVGGGREPQHF,TGTGCCAGCAGCGTGGGAGGGGGGAGGGAGCCCCAGCATTTT
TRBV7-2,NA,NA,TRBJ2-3,CASSLGSLERDTQYF,TGTGCCAGCAGCTTAGGTTCCCTAGAAAGAGATACGCAGTATTTT
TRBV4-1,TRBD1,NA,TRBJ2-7,CASSPGQGASYEQYF,TGCGCCAGCAGCCCAGGACAGGGGGCTTCCTACGAGCAGTACTTC
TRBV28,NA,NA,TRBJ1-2,CASSLFRGKDVYGYTF,TGTGCCAGCAGTTTATTTAGAGGGAAGGACGTCTATGGCTACACCTTC
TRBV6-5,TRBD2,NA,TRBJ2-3,CASSRLAQRDTQYF,TGTGCCAGCAGCCGACTAGCCCAACGGGATACGCAGTATTTT
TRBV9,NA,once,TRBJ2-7,CASSPPEETWEQYF,TGTGCCAGCAGCCCCCCGGAGGAAACGTGGGAGCAGTACTTC
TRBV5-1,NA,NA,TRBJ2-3,CASSLDLRADTQYF,TGCGCCAGCAGCCTGGACCTACGGGCAGATACGCAGTATTTT
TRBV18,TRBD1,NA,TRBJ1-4,CASSPRDRDRGKLFF,TGTGCCAGCTCACCCCGGGACAGGGATAGAGGAAAACTGTTTTTT
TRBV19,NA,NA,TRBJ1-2,CASSIGGTYGYTF,TGTGCCAGTAGTATTGGAGGGACCTATGGCTACACCTTC
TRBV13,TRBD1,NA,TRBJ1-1,CASSFNGQDRNTEAFF,TGTGCCAGCAGCTTCAATGGACAGGATCGGAACACTGAAGCTTTCTTT